This T cell receptor beta chain was obtained from a study of response to subunit inactivated influenza vaccine. Broader study findings: Authors proposed each seasonal influenza vaccination draws in few new T cells.

In this sample, this clonotype turned up a few times. The antigen remains unidentified. TCRdb itself ran the RT-PCR reads through MiXCR, one entry per CDR3 protein. The table lists some 850,000 distinct CDR3 sequences, approximately 18% of them singletons. Trimming cost V 1 base and J 1 base; bases outside gene matches: 7. In germline, CDR1 is SGHDN, CDR2 FVKESK. The CDR3 loop spans 16 amino acids. Here the sequenced sample was PBMCs from blood, taken around 5 days after vaccination. This rearrangement joins TRBV14 to TRBJ2-7; 7 bases map to TRBD2. This clonotype originated in a man in his fifties who received an inactivated influenza vaccine. Written as DNA, the CDR3 is TGTGCCAGCAGCCAAGGCGGCGGGAGAGGTTCCTACGAGCAGTACTTC. It yields the protein CASSQGGGRGSYEQYF. The full variable domain, its missing parts supplied by reference TRBV14 and TRBJ2-7, is EAGVTQFPSHSVIEKGQTVTLRCDPISGHDNLYWYRRVMGKEIKFLLHFVKESKQDESGMPNNRFLAERTGGTYSTLKVQPAELEDSGVYFCASSQGGGRGSYEQYFGPGTRLTVT.